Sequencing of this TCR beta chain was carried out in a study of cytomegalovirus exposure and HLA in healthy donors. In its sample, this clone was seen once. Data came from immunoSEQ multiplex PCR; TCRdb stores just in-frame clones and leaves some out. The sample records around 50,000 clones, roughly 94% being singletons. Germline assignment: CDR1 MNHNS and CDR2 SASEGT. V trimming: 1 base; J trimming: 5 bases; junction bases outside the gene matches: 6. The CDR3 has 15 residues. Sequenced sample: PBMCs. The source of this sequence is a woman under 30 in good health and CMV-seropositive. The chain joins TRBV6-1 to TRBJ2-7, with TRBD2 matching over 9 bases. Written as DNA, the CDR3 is TGTGCCAGCAGTGAAGAGTTAGCGGGAGCGCACGAGCAGTACTTC. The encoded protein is CASSEELAGAHEQYF.